The 25 T cell receptor beta chains below all came from one sample that was sequenced in a study of blood T cell repertoires in COVID-19 (dated by TCRdb to about 2020). Library construction relied on the immunoSEQ multiplex PCR assay. TCRdb provides this immuneACCESS table in a form limited to in-frame rearrangements. Some clones are lacking; in checked studies, under half of them reflect an unresolved V gene, and why the rest are absent is not known. The sample table lists about 110,000 clones, roughly 75% of them with a count of one. The top ten clonotypes cover around 4% of the sample. The sample consisted of peripheral blood. Source of these receptors: a human donor in a cohort sampled during active or convalescent COVID-19.

The chain combines TRBV5-1 with TRBJ1-4; perhaps TRBD1 as D (5 bases). Germline CDR1 is SGHRS and CDR2 is YFSETQ. The CDR3 loop spans 15 amino acids. V lost 1 base and J 3 bases, leaving 10 bases between the germline ends. In DNA form, the CDR3 reads TGCGCCAGCAGCTTGACGGGGGTAGCTAATGAAAAACTGTTTTTT. Amino acid sequence: CASSLTGVANEKLFF.

The CDR3 is CASRRSGSGNTIYF. In DNA, the CDR3 is TGTGCCAGCAGGAGGTCGGGCTCTGGAAACACCATATATTTT. The chain carries TRBV28 and TRBJ1-3; no firm D call. This CDR3 region has 14 residues. In germline, CDR1 is MDHEN, CDR2 SYDVKM. V gave up 6 bases and J gave up 0 bases, with 9 bases separating them.

This clone was counted once. The rearrangement joins TRBV28 to TRBJ1-6; D is perhaps TRBD1 (5 bases). Germline V gives CDR1 MDHEN, CDR2 SYDVKM. Trimming pared 2 bases from V and 5 bases from J, leaving 7 bases between. The CDR3 extends over 14 amino acids. The CDR3 loop reads CASSLGRDNSPLHF. CDR3 DNA sequence: TGTGCCAGCAGTTTAGGCAGGGATAATTCACCCCTCCACTTT.

The chain joins TRBV10-3 to TRBJ1-2, with TRBD1 as a possible D gene (5 bases). With 2 bases removed from V and 4 bases from J, the gap between germline ends came to 11 bases. The germline gives CDR1 ENHRY, CDR2 SYGVKD. CDR3 length: 14 amino acids. This chain's CDR3 is CAISEGTFLYGYTF. In DNA, the CDR3 is TGTGCCATCAGTGAGGGGACTTTCCTCTATGGCTACACCTTC.

V is TRBV7-3 and J is TRBJ1-1, with 7 bases fitting TRBD1. The CDR3 extends over 16 amino acids. J was trimmed by 4 bases and V by 1 base; bases with no gene match: 9. The germline gives CDR1 SGHTA, CDR2 FQGTGA. In nucleotides, the CDR3 is TGTGCCAGCAGCTTAAATCCGACAGGGCGCGCCACTGAAGCTTTCTTT. Translation gives CASSLNPTGRATEAFF.

The rearrangement uses TRBV18 and TRBJ1-2; D gene ambiguous. V lost 3 bases, J lost 4 bases, and 21 bases lay in between. This CDR3 contains 17 residues. Germline assignment: CDR1 KGHSH and CDR2 LQKENI. The CDR3 coding sequence is TGTGCCAGCTCACCCAGTACGGGGTCCACTAGAGCCTATGGCTACACCTTC. This gives the protein CASSPSTGSTRAYGYTF. The entire variable domain, with the rest obtained from reference TRBV18 and TRBJ1-2, is as follows: NAGVMQNPRHLVRRRGQEARLRCSPMKGHSHVYWYRQLPEEGLKFMVYLQKENIIDESGMPKERFSAEFPKEGPSILRIQQVVRGDSAAYFCASSPSTGSTRAYGYTFGSGTRLTVV.

CDR3 protein: CASSMGAMRTNEKLFF. CDR3 sequence (DNA): TGTGCCAGTAGTATGGGGGCAATGCGGACTAATGAAAAACTGTTTTTT. This chain connects TRBV19 to TRBJ1-4, with D perhaps TRBD1 (6 bases). The CDR3 has 16 residues. Germline V gene data show CDR1 as LNHDA and CDR2 as SQIVND (reference sequence). Trimming left V 3 bases short and J 2 bases short, with 13 bases between. The whole variable domain, filled in from reference TRBV19 and TRBJ1-4, reads DGGITQSPKYLFRKEGQNVTLSCEQNLNHDAMYWYRQDPGQGLRLIYYSQIVNDFQKGDIAEGYSVSREKKESFPLTVTSAQKNPTAFYLCASSMGAMRTNEKLFFGSGTQLSVL.

This chain uses TRBV2 with TRBJ2-3; perhaps TRBD2 as D (6 bases). Germline lookup yields CDR1 SNHLY and CDR2 FYNNEI. The CDR3 consists of 15 residues. The V and J ends lost 6 bases and 1 base respectively, with 14 bases between them. This CDR3 is CASRAMAGRTDTQYF. Written as DNA, the CDR3 is TGTGCCAGCAGAGCCATGGCGGGACGCACAGATACGCAGTATTTT.

The gene calls are TRBV7-8 and TRBJ2-1; 9 bases line up with TRBD2. Trimming cost V 5 bases and J 2 bases; bases outside gene matches: 4. The CDR3 covers 15 residues. From germline, CDR1 is SGHVS and CDR2 FQNEAQ. The DNA for the CDR3 is TGTGCCAGCAGCCGGGGCGGGGGGGCCTACAATGAGCAGTTCTTC. It translates to CASSRGGGAYNEQFF.

The chain carries TRBV7-2 and TRBJ2-7; D gene unclear. Trimming shortened V by 0 bases and J by 3 bases, and 12 bases separated the two germline ends. Germline assignment: CDR1 SGHTA and CDR2 FQGNSA. The CDR3 extends over 15 amino acids. This CDR3 reads CASSLALATGYEQYF. The CDR3 DNA follows: TGTGCCAGCAGCTTAGCGCTCGCTACGGGCTACGAGCAGTACTTC.

The rearrangement joins TRBV12-3 or TRBV12-4 to TRBJ2-3, with 9 bases that match TRBD1. Trimming at V came to 7 bases and at J to 10 bases, leaving 9 bases not matched to a gene. The CDR3 spans 13 residues. The CDR3, as DNA: TGTGCCAGCAATCCCGGGACAGGGAGGGCGCAGTATTTT. Its protein is CASNPGTGRAQYF.

The chain has TRBV27 and TRBJ1-1; D perhaps matches TRBD1 (6 bases). Germline V lookup: CDR1 MNHEY, CDR2 SMNVEV (reference sequence). Trimming took off 6 bases at V and 8 bases at J, with 28 bases between the two ends. The CDR3 runs 17 residues. This CDR3 reads CASSSLAIRDTPREAFF. DNA for the CDR3: TGTGCCAGCAGCTCGCTGGCGATCCGGGACACCCCGAGGGAAGCTTTCTTT.

The chain links TRBV11-2 to TRBJ2-3; D gene unclear. Germline V gene lookup returns CDR1 SGHAT and CDR2 FQNNGV. Trimming pared 1 base from V and 6 bases from J, leaving 14 bases between. This CDR3 region has 15 residues. This CDR3 is CASSLGLHRWDTQYF. CDR3 DNA sequence: TGTGCCAGCAGCTTAGGACTTCATAGGTGGGATACGCAGTATTTT.

The chain uses TRBV7-2 and TRBJ1-5, with TRBD1 matching over 7 bases. Germline CDR1 SGHTA, CDR2 FQGNSA. V lost 5 bases and J lost 2; bases outside the gene matches: 6. The CDR3 contains 15 residues. CDR3 DNA: TGTGCCAGCAGCCTAAGGACAGGCGGCAATCAGCCCCAGCATTTT. Protein sequence: CASSLRTGGNQPQHF.

This chain joins TRBV5-1 and TRBJ2-6; no clear D. Germline lookup yields CDR1 SGHRS and CDR2 YFSETQ. Trimming shortened V by 0 bases and J by 0 bases, and 10 bases separated the two germline ends. The CDR3 spans 17 residues. The DNA for the CDR3 is TGCGCCAGCAGCTTGGCACAGACCCCCTCTGGGGCCAACGTCCTGACTTTC. It yields the protein CASSLAQTPSGANVLTF.

V is TRBV24-1 and J is TRBJ1-1; 8 positions agree with TRBD1. The CDR3 is 15 amino acids. The germline V gene has CDR1 KGHDR and CDR2 SFDVKD. The ends lost 7 bases at V and 5 bases at J; junction bases unmatched: 11. The chain's CDR3 is CATSRTRGQGTEAFF. The DNA for the CDR3 is TGTGCCACCAGCCGCACCAGGGGGCAGGGAACTGAAGCTTTCTTT.

This chain uses TRBV5-4 with TRBJ1-5, with D perhaps TRBD1 (6 bases). The CDR3 length is 17 residues. The germline CDR1 and CDR2 sequences are SGHNT and YYREEE (reference sequence). V gave up 4 bases and J gave up 3 bases, with 20 bases separating them. This chain's CDR3 is CASSQSWGGQNNQPQHF. In nucleotides, the CDR3 is TGTGCCAGCAGCCAGTCATGGGGGGGCCAGAACAATCAGCCCCAGCATTTT.

CDR3 loop: CATSDPPGGELFF. In DNA form, the CDR3 reads TGTGCCACCAGTGATCCCCCAGGCGGGGAGCTGTTTTTT. This chain joins TRBV24-1 and TRBJ2-2; D ambiguous. V lost 3 bases and J lost 7, with 8 bases in between. This CDR3 contains 13 residues. CDR1 is KGHDR, CDR2 SFDVKD, per germline.

This chain links TRBV6-4 with TRBJ1-6; 7 nucleotides line up with TRBD1. The CDR3 loop spans 15 amino acids. Germline assignment: CDR1 MRHNA and CDR2 SNTAGT. Trimming cost V 6 bases and J 6 bases; bases outside gene matches: 8. DNA for the CDR3: TGTGCCAGCAGAGATGGACAGGTCCTTAATTCACCCCTCCACTTT. Amino acid sequence: CASRDGQVLNSPLHF.

J is TRBJ2-5 and V is TRBV18; 9 bases fit TRBD1. The germline V gene encodes CDR1 KGHSH and CDR2 LQKENI. The V gene end was trimmed by 4 bases and the J gene end by 5 bases; junction bases not matched to a gene: 2. The CDR3 is made up of 13 amino acids. CDR3 protein: CASSQGQGETQYF. The CDR3 DNA reads TGTGCCAGCTCACAGGGACAGGGTGAGACCCAGTACTTC.

The genes are TRBV7-2 and TRBJ2-7; 10 bases line up with TRBD2. This CDR3 region has 14 residues. Germline values: CDR1 SGHTA, CDR2 FQGNSA. The J segment lost 5 bases and the V segment lost 6 bases, leaving 7 bases of the junction unmatched. This CDR3 reads CASRAGLAFHEQYF. The CDR3 coding sequence is TGTGCCAGCAGGGCGGGACTAGCGTTCCACGAGCAGTACTTC.

In DNA, the CDR3 is TGTGCCAGCAGCCCCGGACAGGGGTTGACAGATACGCAGTATTTT. Translating it yields CASSPGQGLTDTQYF. This chain joins TRBV28 and TRBJ2-3; 9 positions match TRBD1. CDR3 length equals 15 residues. CDR1 is MDHEN and CDR2 is SYDVKM in the germline V gene. Germline trimming cut 6 bases from V and 3 bases from J; bases unmatched to any gene: 7.

The chain uses TRBV11-2 and TRBJ2-7; D possibly corresponds to TRBD2 (6 bases). There are 17 residues in the CDR3. CDR1 is SGHAT and CDR2 is FQNNGV in the germline V gene. With 2 bases removed from V and 0 bases from J, the gap between germline ends came to 17 bases. In nucleotides, the CDR3 is TGTGCCAGCAGCTTACAAATTTGGGGCGGGGTCTCCTACGAGCAGTACTTC. Translating gives CASSLQIWGGVSYEQYF.

CDR3 bases: TGTGCCAGCAGCCAAGCTACAGGGTCTGGCTACACCTTC. As protein: CASSQATGSGYTF. The rearrangement uses TRBV14 and TRBJ1-2; perhaps TRBD1 as D (6 bases). Germline-derived CDR1 and CDR2 are SGHDN and FVKESK. This CDR3 contains 13 residues. Trimming removed 1 base from V and 7 bases from J, with 10 bases in between.

This clone was picked up many times. V usage is TRBV27 and J usage is TRBJ2-1, with TRBD2 matching 11 bases. Germline CDR1 reads MNHEY; CDR2 reads SMNVEV (reference sequence). This CDR3 has 15 residues. Germline trimming cut 5 bases from V and 5 bases from J; bases unmatched to any gene: 5. The CDR3 coding sequence is TGTGCCAGCAGTCCGCCGGGACTAGCGGACAATGAGCAGTTCTTC. It specifies CASSPPGLADNEQFF.